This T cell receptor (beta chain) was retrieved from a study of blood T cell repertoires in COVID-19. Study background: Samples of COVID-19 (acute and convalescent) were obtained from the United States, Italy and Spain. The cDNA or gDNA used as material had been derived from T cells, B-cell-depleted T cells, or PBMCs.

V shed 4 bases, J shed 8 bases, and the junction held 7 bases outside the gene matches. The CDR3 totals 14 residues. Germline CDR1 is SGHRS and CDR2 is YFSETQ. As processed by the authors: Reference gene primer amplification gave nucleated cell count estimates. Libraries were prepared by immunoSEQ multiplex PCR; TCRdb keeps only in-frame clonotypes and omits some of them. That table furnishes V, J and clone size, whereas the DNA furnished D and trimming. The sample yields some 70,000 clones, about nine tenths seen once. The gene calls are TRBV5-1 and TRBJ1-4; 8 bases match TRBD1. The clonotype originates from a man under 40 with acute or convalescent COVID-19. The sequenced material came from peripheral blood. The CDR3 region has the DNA TGCGCCAGCAGCCCGGACAGGGTAGACGAAAAACTGTTTTTT. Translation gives CASSPDRVDEKLFF.